This passage covers 19 T cell receptor beta chains from one sample sequenced in a study of CD8 T cells in Susac syndrome. Random-hexamer reverse transcription was applied to roughly 0.5 to 1 ug RNA. TCRdb re-called the immunoSEQ multiplex PCR reads through MiXCR, storing one row per CDR3 protein. The sample contains under 200,000 distinct CDR3 sequences, roughly nine tenths of which appear only once. The sequenced material came from CD4+ T cells from PBMCs. The source is a human donor with Susac syndrome.

This clonotype has a single count. The chain has TRBV9 and TRBJ1-1; no clear D gene. CDR1 and CDR2 from the germline V gene are SGDLS and YYNGEE. Trimming removed 4 bases from V and 4 bases from J, with 14 bases in between. CDR3 size: 14 residues. The CDR3 nucleotides read TGTGCCAGCAGCACCGGACCCTTGGGCACTGAAGCTTTCTTT. Translated: CASSTGPLGTEAFF. The full variable domain, with the rest looked up from reference TRBV9 and TRBJ1-1, is DSGVTQTPKHLITATGQRVTLRCSPRSGDLSVYWYQQSLDQGLQFLIQYYNGEERAKGNILERFSAQQFPDLHSELNLSSLELGDSALYFCASSTGPLGTEAFFGQGTRLTVV.

Written as DNA, the CDR3 is TGCGCCAGCAGCTTGGGAGCGGGAGTGGCCAATGAGCAGTTCTTC. This gives the protein CASSLGAGVANEQFF. V is TRBV5-1 and J is TRBJ2-1; 8 bases line up with TRBD2. Germline V gene sequence: CDR1 SGHRS, CDR2 YFSETQ. The length of the CDR3 is 15 residues. The junction had 5 bases not matched to a gene; V was cut back by 0 bases and J by 6 bases.

This clonotype came up a few times. The chain links TRBV4-2 to TRBJ2-7; D is uncertain. The germline V and J ends were trimmed by 4 bases and 2 bases, with 9 bases remaining between them. This CDR3 contains 13 residues. CDR1 and CDR2 from the germline V gene are LGHNA and YNFKEQ. This CDR3 is CASSLTGTYEQYF. In DNA form, the CDR3 reads TGTGCCAGCAGCCTGACCGGAACCTACGAGCAGTACTTC.

V gene TRBV7-8 combines with J gene TRBJ2-5; D possibly corresponds to TRBD1 (6 bases). From germline, CDR1 is SGHVS and CDR2 FQNEAQ. The V end lost 6 bases, the J end lost 5 bases, and 16 bases lay between the germline ends. The CDR3 sequence is 14 residues long. DNA for the CDR3: TGTGCCAGCAGAATACTACAGGGCTTGGAGACCCAGTACTTC. This sequence encodes CASRILQGLETQYF. Complete variable domain (other parts from reference TRBV7-8 and TRBJ2-5): GAGVSQSPRYKVAKRGQDVALRCDPISGHVSLFWYQQALGQGPEFLTYFQNEAQLDKSGLPSDRFFAERPEGSVSTLKIQRTQQEDSAVYLCASRILQGLETQYFGPGTRLLVL.

The chain employs TRBV30 and TRBJ2-1, with TRBD2 matching over 10 bases. Germline CDR1 GTSNPN, CDR2 SVGIG (reference sequence). The J segment lost 7 bases and the V segment lost 5 bases, leaving 5 bases of the junction unmatched. The CDR3 is 13 residues long. CDR3 sequence (DNA): TGTGCCTGGTCTAGCGGGGGCCGAAATGAGCAGTTCTTC. Protein product: CAWSSGGRNEQFF.

This rearrangement joins TRBV15 to TRBJ1-5; D is possibly TRBD1 (6 bases). The CDR3 is 16 amino acids. CDR1 and CDR2 from the germline V gene are LNHNV and YYDKDF (reference sequence). The V gene lost 2 bases and the J gene lost 1 base, with 12 bases spanning the gap. DNA of the CDR3: TGTGCCACCAGCAGACACCGGGACACAAGCAATCAGCCCCAGCATTTT. This encodes CATSRHRDTSNQPQHF.

The chain is built from TRBV2 and TRBJ2-1; 7 bases are shared with TRBD1. J was trimmed by 0 bases and V by 8 bases; bases with no gene match: 4. Germline V CDR1 and CDR2: SNHLY, FYNNEI. This CDR3 has 14 amino acids. The CDR3 is CASQGQSSYNEQFF. CDR3 DNA sequence: TGTGCCAGCCAGGGACAGAGCTCCTACAATGAGCAGTTCTTC.

This clonotype is a singleton in its sample. The chain joins TRBV3-1 to TRBJ2-7; TRBD1 matches 7 bases. This CDR3 has 12 residues. Germline values: CDR1 LGHDT, CDR2 YNNKEL (reference sequence). Unmatched junction bases numbered 4, after V lost 5 bases and J lost 6 bases. CDR3 DNA: TGTGCCAGCAGCAACAGGGGAAGCGAGCAGTACTTC. Translated: CASSNRGSEQYF.

The chain couples TRBV20-1 to TRBJ2-7; D is unclear. V was clipped by 5 bases and J by 3 bases, with 23 bases between them. The CDR3 is made up of 16 amino acids. Germline V lookup: CDR1 DFQATT, CDR2 SNEGSKA (reference sequence). The CDR3 here is CSAEDGARNAVYEQYF. The CDR3 DNA sequence: TGCAGTGCTGAGGACGGAGCCCGGAACGCTGTCTACGAGCAGTACTTC.

The chain employs TRBV10-3 and TRBJ2-5; TRBD2 matches at 14 bases. This CDR3 spans 15 amino acids. Germline V lookup: CDR1 ENHRY, CDR2 SYGVKD. V lost 4 bases and J lost 5; bases outside the gene matches: 3. CDR3 DNA: TGTGCCATCAGTGTCGGGACTAGCGGGAGTGAGACCCAGTACTTC. Translated: CAISVGTSGSETQYF.

The chain combines TRBV2 with TRBJ2-5; TRBD1 matches 9 bases. This CDR3 spans 14 amino acids. Germline-derived CDR1 and CDR2 are SNHLY and FYNNEI. V shed 4 bases and J 5 bases; nucleotides not matched to a gene: 5. The DNA for the CDR3 is TGTGCCAGCAGTGGACAGGGGGAATGGGAGACCCAGTACTTC. Amino acids: CASSGQGEWETQYF.

The genes are TRBV6-6 and TRBJ2-4, with TRBD1 matching over 8 bases. The CDR3 loop spans 14 amino acids. J was trimmed by 5 bases and V by 5 bases; bases with no gene match: 5. In germline, CDR1 is MNHNY, CDR2 SVGAGI (reference sequence). DNA for the CDR3: TGTGCCAGCAGTACCCCGGGACAGGAAAACATTCAGTACTTC. Encoded protein: CASSTPGQENIQYF.

This sequence joins TRBV7-9 and TRBJ2-5, with 10 nucleotides matching TRBD2. The germline V gene has CDR1 SEHNR and CDR2 FQNEAQ (reference sequence). There are 16 residues in the CDR3. After removal of 5 bases from V and 5 bases from J, the junction contained 11 bases not matched to a gene. The CDR3 bases are TGTGCCAGCAGCATATGGACTAGCGGCGAGGGGGAGACCCAGTACTTC. It codes for CASSIWTSGEGETQYF. Filled out from reference TRBV7-9 and TRBJ2-5, the complete variable domain reads DTGVSQNPRHKITKRGQNVTFRCDPISEHNRLYWYRQTLGQGPEFLTYFQNEAQLEKSRLLSDRFSAERPKGSFSTLEIQRTEQGDSAMYLCASSIWTSGEGETQYFGPGTRLLVL.

The chain uses TRBV20-1 and TRBJ1-1; D unclear. The CDR3 is made up of 13 amino acids. Deletions cut 3 bases from V and 3 bases from J, with 11 bases between. The germline V gene encodes CDR1 DFQATT and CDR2 SNEGSKA (reference sequence). CDR3 residues: CSASYLEDTEAFF. CDR3 sequence (DNA): TGCAGTGCTAGTTATCTTGAGGACACTGAAGCTTTCTTT.

The V gene is TRBV30, the J gene TRBJ2-7, with a possible D match to TRBD1 (6 bases). This CDR3 region has 13 residues. The germline V gene has CDR1 GTSNPN and CDR2 SVGIG (reference sequence). V was trimmed by 5 bases and J by 5 bases, leaving 16 bases between them. The CDR3 loop is CAWVKQGTNEQYF. As DNA, the CDR3 is TGTGCCTGGGTTAAACAGGGTACGAACGAGCAGTACTTC.

CDR3: CASSFSGGYEQYF. CDR3 DNA sequence: TGCGCCAGCAGCTTTTCTGGGGGCTACGAGCAGTACTTC. This chain links TRBV5-1 with TRBJ2-7; D is possibly TRBD1 or TRBD2 (5 bases each). The CDR3 runs 13 residues. Germline lookup yields CDR1 SGHRS and CDR2 YFSETQ. Trimming removed 2 bases at V and 3 bases at J, with 9 bases between.

The V call is TRBV4-1, the J call TRBJ1-5; D gene uncertain. The CDR3 extends over 13 amino acids. V lost 1 base, J lost 6 bases, and 7 bases lay in between. Germline V CDR1 and CDR2: MGHRA, YSYEKL. CDR3 nucleotides: TGCGCCAGCAGCCAAGTTAATACTCAGCCCCAGCATTTT. Encoded protein: CASSQVNTQPQHF.

This chain uses TRBV12-3 or TRBV12-4 with TRBJ1-3; D is uncertain. The V end lost 2 bases, the J end lost 0 bases, and 8 bases lay between the germline ends. The CDR3 has 15 amino acids. The CDR3 coding sequence is TGTGCCAGCAGTTTACAGGTAGACTCTGGAAACACCATATATTTT. As protein: CASSLQVDSGNTIYF.

This chain joins TRBV7-2 and TRBJ2-7, with 8 bases matching TRBD1. CDR3 length: 12 amino acids. Germline V CDR1 and CDR2: SGHTA, FQGNSA. V shed 5 bases and J 9 bases; nucleotides not matched to a gene: 6. CDR3 protein: CASSPTGDLQYF. DNA for the CDR3: TGTGCCAGCAGCCCGACAGGGGACTTGCAGTACTTC.